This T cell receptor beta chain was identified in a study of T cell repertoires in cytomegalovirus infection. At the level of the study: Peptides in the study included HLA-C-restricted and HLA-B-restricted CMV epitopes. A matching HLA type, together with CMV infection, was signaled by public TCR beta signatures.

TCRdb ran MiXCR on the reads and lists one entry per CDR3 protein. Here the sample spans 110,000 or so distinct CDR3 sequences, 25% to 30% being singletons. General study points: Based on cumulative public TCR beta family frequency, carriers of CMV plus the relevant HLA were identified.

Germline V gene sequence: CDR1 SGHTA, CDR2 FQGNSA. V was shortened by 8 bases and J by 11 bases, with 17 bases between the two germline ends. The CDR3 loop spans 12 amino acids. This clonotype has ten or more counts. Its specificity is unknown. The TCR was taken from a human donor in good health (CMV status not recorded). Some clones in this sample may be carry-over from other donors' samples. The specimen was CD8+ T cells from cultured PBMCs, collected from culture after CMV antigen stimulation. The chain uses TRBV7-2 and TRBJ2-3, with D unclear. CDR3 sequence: CASGPPFPWQYF. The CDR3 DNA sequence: TGTGCCAGCGGACCCCCCTTCCCGTGGCAGTATTTT. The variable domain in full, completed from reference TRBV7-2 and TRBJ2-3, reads GAGVSQSPSNKVTEKGKDVELRCDPISGHTALYWYRQSLGQGLEFLIYFQGNSAPDKSGLPSDRFSAERTGGSVSTLTIQRTQQEDSAVYLCASGPPFPWQYFGPGTRLTVL.